The next 25 T cell receptor beta chains were all read from a single sample in a study of shared clonotypes between healthy human individuals. The method was immunoSEQ multiplex PCR; TCRdb's version includes in-frame clones alone and lacks a portion of them. The profile shows more than 550,000 clones, over 60% of them singletons. Sequenced: memory CD4+ T cells sorted from blood. Subset defined: CD45RA-negative fraction. Receptor source: a woman aged 25 to 39 in good health.

This chain links TRBV19 with TRBJ1-2; tentative D call: TRBD1 (5 bases). With 1 base removed from V and 7 bases from J, the gap between germline ends came to 10 bases. This CDR3 region has 13 residues. In germline, CDR1 is LNHDA, CDR2 SQIVND (reference sequence). The CDR3 DNA reads as TGTGCCAGTAGTATAGGAGGGGTTACTGGCTACACCTTC. It yields the protein CASSIGGVTGYTF.

The V call is TRBV30, the J call TRBJ2-5, with 8 bases identical to TRBD2. The CDR3 sequence is 14 residues long. The V gene end was trimmed by 5 bases and the J gene end by 7 bases; junction bases not matched to a gene: 12. Germline V gene sequence: CDR1 GTSNPN, CDR2 SVGIG (reference sequence). Here the CDR3 DNA reads TGTGCCTGGGGCCAAACTAGCGGAGCTCGGACCCAGTACTTC. Residues: CAWGQTSGARTQYF.

The chain employs TRBV29-1 and TRBJ1-1; D might be TRBD1 (5 bases). Trimming left V 7 bases short and J 2 bases short, with 11 bases between. Germline CDR1 and CDR2: SQVTM and ANQGSEA. The CDR3 totals 12 residues. The CDR3 DNA reads as TGCAGCGCGGGACGGTTAAACACTGAAGCTTTCTTT. It is translated as CSAGRLNTEAFF.

The genes are TRBV29-1 and TRBJ2-2; 9 nucleotides line up with TRBD1. The CDR3 runs 15 residues. The V and J ends lost 6 bases and 7 bases, in that order; junction bases with no gene match: 12. CDR1 and CDR2 (germline): SQVTM, ANQGSEA. CDR3 sequence: CSVPLHRGLGGELFF. The CDR3 DNA reads as TGCAGCGTCCCTCTCCACAGGGGGCTAGGCGGGGAGCTGTTTTTT.

The V gene is TRBV5-4, the J gene TRBJ2-4, with 11 bases that match TRBD2. Germline values: CDR1 SGHNT, CDR2 YYREEE (reference sequence). This CDR3 is 15 amino acids long. Trimming cost V 0 bases and J 7 bases; bases outside gene matches: 3. The CDR3 DNA sequence: TGTGCCAGCAGCTTGGGTAGCGGGAGGGAGAACATTCAGTACTTC. It encodes CASSLGSGRENIQYF.

This clone has just a few counts. V and J are TRBV7-9 and TRBJ2-2, with TRBD2 identical over 8 bases. Germline assignment: CDR1 SEHNR and CDR2 FQNEAQ (reference sequence). The CDR3 contains 14 residues. After removal of 6 bases from V and 4 bases from J, the junction contained 4 bases not matched to a gene. The CDR3 DNA is TGTGCCAGCAGGACTAGCGATCCCACCGGGGAGCTGTTTTTT. Translating it yields CASRTSDPTGELFF.

The genes are TRBV7-9 and TRBJ2-4; 7 bases align to TRBD2. Trimming took 4 bases from V and 7 from J; bases not matched to a gene: 7. Per the germline V gene, CDR1 is SEHNR and CDR2 is FQNEAQ (reference sequence). The CDR3 extends over 14 amino acids. The CDR3 nucleotides read TGTGCCAGCAGCTACGGGGGGTTTGGGAACATTCAGTACTTC. Protein product: CASSYGGFGNIQYF. Supplemented by reference TRBV7-9 and TRBJ2-4, the full variable domain reads DTGVSQNPRHKITKRGQNVTFRCDPISEHNRLYWYRQTLGQGPEFLTYFQNEAQLEKSRLLSDRFSAERPKGSFSTLEIQRTEQGDSAMYLCASSYGGFGNIQYFGAGTRLSVL.

The chain uses TRBV6-5 and TRBJ2-1; no reliable D call. CDR3 length equals 11 residues. V was clipped by 8 bases and J by 10 bases, with 12 bases between them. CDR1 and CDR2 from the germline V gene are MNHEY and SVGAGI. CDR3: CASGQAREQFF. The CDR3 nucleotides are TGTGCCAGCGGTCAGGCGCGGGAGCAGTTCTTC.

This chain links TRBV19 with TRBJ2-3; 11 nucleotides agree with TRBD1. Germline CDR1 reads LNHDA; CDR2 reads SQIVND (reference sequence). V lost 7 bases to trimming and J lost 0 bases; unmatched junction nucleotides: 3. There are 15 residues in the CDR3. Here the CDR3 reads CASTGQGASTDTQYF. Written as DNA, the CDR3 is TGTGCCAGTACTGGACAGGGGGCTAGCACAGATACGCAGTATTTT.

The J gene is TRBJ1-3, the V gene TRBV5-1; no firm D call. The CDR3 is 14 amino acids. Germline assignment: CDR1 SGHRS and CDR2 YFSETQ. Between the trimmed V and J ends, which lost 4 bases and 4 bases, there was a span of 12 bases. The CDR3 reads CASSQGTQGNTIYF. The CDR3, as DNA: TGCGCCAGCAGCCAAGGAACACAGGGAAACACCATATATTTT.

This chain connects TRBV6-7 to TRBJ2-1, with TRBD1 matching 9 bases. TRBV6-7 counts as an open reading frame of uncertain function. The length of the CDR3 is 14 residues. The J segment lost 6 bases and the V segment lost 7 bases, leaving 7 bases of the junction unmatched. CDR3 sequence reads: CASTPTDRGNEQFF. CDR3 sequence (DNA): TGTGCCAGCACACCTACGGACAGGGGCAATGAGCAGTTCTTC.

This rearrangement joins TRBV18 to TRBJ1-1; no reliable D call. The CDR3 consists of 13 residues. The V end lost 6 bases, the J end lost 7 bases, and 15 bases lay between the germline ends. Germline values: CDR1 KGHSH, CDR2 LQKENI. The CDR3 nucleotides are TGTGCCAGCTCCCTAGCTGCAAATAATGAAGCTTTCTTT. Amino acids: CASSLAANNEAFF.

The chain uses TRBV21-1 and TRBJ2-2; TRBD1, the table's D call, lacks a check against the DNA. TRBV21-1 is a documented pseudogene. The CDR3 extends over 15 amino acids. DNA of the CDR3: TGTGCCAGCAGTTCCCTCCGGGACAGGGCCGGGGAGCTGTTTTTT. Encoded protein: CASSSLRDRAGELFF.

This clone was seen ten or more times. The chain uses TRBV7-6 and TRBJ2-3, with 8 bases identical to TRBD2. From germline, CDR1 is SGHVS and CDR2 FNYEAQ. The J segment lost 3 bases and the V segment lost 4 bases, leaving 9 bases of the junction unmatched. CDR3 length equals 16 residues. Written as DNA, the CDR3 is TGTGCCAGCAGCTGGGCCGCCACGGGAGGGACAGATACGCAGTATTTT. It translates to CASSWAATGGTDTQYF.

The sample holds a few counts of this clone. Other nucleotide sequences from this sample produce the same CDR3. The CDR3 protein is CSAVSYEQYF. The CDR3 DNA is TGCAGTGCTGTGTCCTACGAGCAGTACTTC. The chain joins TRBV20-1 to TRBJ2-7; D unresolved. V was shortened by 5 bases and J by 1 base, with 3 bases between the two germline ends. The CDR3 sequence is 10 residues long. CDR1 is DFQATT, CDR2 SNEGSKA, per germline (reference sequence).

With respect to this clone: Other DNA sequences in this sample translate to the same CDR3. This rearrangement joins TRBV5-1 to TRBJ2-2, with D uncertain. CDR3 length: 15 residues. CDR1 is SGHRS and CDR2 is YFSETQ in the germline V gene. V was trimmed by 0 bases and J by 0 bases, leaving 6 bases between them. CDR3: CASSLAGANTGELFF. The CDR3 DNA is TGCGCCAGCAGCTTGGCCGGCGCGAACACCGGGGAGCTGTTTTTT.

The table lists this clone with a few counts. The rearrangement links TRBV2 to TRBJ2-3; 9 bases agree with TRBD2. After removal of 8 bases from V and 3 bases from J, the junction contained 6 bases not matched to a gene. Looked up from germline, CDR1 is SNHLY and CDR2 is FYNNEI. The CDR3 covers 14 residues. CDR3 in amino acids: CASHLAGVTDTQYF. The CDR3 coding sequence is TGTGCCAGCCATTTAGCGGGAGTAACAGATACGCAGTATTTT.

V and J are TRBV11-1 and TRBJ2-1, with D possibly TRBD1 on 6 matching bases. The V end lost 9 bases, the J end lost 10 bases, and 22 bases lay between the germline ends. Per the germline V gene, CDR1 is SGHAT and CDR2 is FQDESV (reference sequence). The CDR3 covers 14 residues. CDR3 amino acids: CASRLTGRVVEQFF. In nucleotides, the CDR3 is TGTGCCAGTAGGTTAACAGGGCGAGTAGTCGAGCAGTTCTTC. Complete variable domain (other parts from reference TRBV11-1 and TRBJ2-1): EAEVAQSPRYKITEKSQAVAFWCDPISGHATLYWYRQILGQGPELLVQFQDESVVDDSQLPKDRFSAERLKGVDSTLKIQPAELGDSAMYLCASRLTGRVVEQFFGPGTRLTVL.

V gene TRBV18 combines with J gene TRBJ1-2, with a possible D match to TRBD1 (5 bases). Germline CDR1 is KGHSH and CDR2 is LQKENI. The CDR3 length is 14 residues. Trimming cost V 6 bases and J 7 bases, with 18 bases left between them. The CDR3, as DNA: TGTGCCAGCTCCCCGGGGGAGAGGAGGTTTGGCTACACCTTC. This gives the protein CASSPGERRFGYTF. Combining the CDR3 with reference TRBV18 and TRBJ1-2 gives the whole variable domain NAGVMQNPRHLVRRRGQEARLRCSPMKGHSHVYWYRQLPEEGLKFMVYLQKENIIDESGMPKERFSAEFPKEGPSILRIQQVVRGDSAAYFCASSPGERRFGYTFGSGTRLTVV.

The gene calls are TRBV5-5 and TRBJ1-3; the match to TRBD1 covers 7 bases. This CDR3 is 16 amino acids long. CDR1 and CDR2 from the germline V gene are SGHKS and YYEKEE (reference sequence). Trimming took 6 bases from V and 2 from J; bases not matched to a gene: 11. In DNA form, the CDR3 reads TGTGCCAGCATTCTTTCGGGACAGACTACTGGAAACACCATATATTTT. This encodes CASILSGQTTGNTIYF.

This clone was seen a few times. The V call is TRBV6-6, the J call TRBJ2-2, with D unclear. V was trimmed by 5 bases and J by 1 base, leaving 8 bases between them. Germline V gene data show CDR1 as MNHNY and CDR2 as SVGAGI (reference sequence). CDR3 length: 14 residues. This CDR3 is CASSPELNTGELFF. The CDR3 nucleotides read TGTGCCAGCAGTCCAGAACTGAACACCGGGGAGCTGTTTTTT.

The V gene is TRBV6-4, the J gene TRBJ1-5, with D perhaps matching TRBD1 (5 bases). CDR1 is MRHNA and CDR2 is SNTAGT in the germline V gene. Trimming removed 3 bases from V and 5 bases from J, with 14 bases in between. This CDR3 is built from 15 residues. The CDR3: CASSEGGGTDQPQHF. The CDR3 DNA reads as TGTGCCAGCAGTGAAGGTGGGGGGACGGATCAGCCCCAGCATTTT.

The chain links TRBV6-1 to TRBJ1-1; tentatively, D is TRBD1 (5 bases). This CDR3 spans 13 amino acids. Per germline, CDR1 MNHNS and CDR2 SASEGT. Trimming stripped 7 bases from V and 7 bases from J, with 16 bases between. For the CDR3, the DNA is TGTGCCAGCATCGGGGCATTTAGGGATGAAGCTTTCTTT. Its protein product is CASIGAFRDEAFF.

The genes are TRBV28 and TRBJ2-7; TRBD2 matches 9 bases. Germline V lookup: CDR1 MDHEN, CDR2 SYDVKM. The CDR3 sequence is 15 residues long. V dropped 1 base and J dropped 2; count of bases not matched to a gene: 3. CDR3 residues: CASSLLVAGAYEQYF. DNA for the CDR3: TGTGCCAGCAGTTTATTGGTAGCGGGAGCCTACGAGCAGTACTTC.

V is TRBV19 and J is TRBJ2-1; 8 bases fit TRBD1. CDR3 length equals 16 residues. Germline loops: CDR1 LNHDA, CDR2 SQIVND (reference sequence). Trimming at V came to 4 bases and at J to 4 bases, leaving 9 bases not matched to a gene. The CDR3 is CASSKSPGTGYNEQFF. CDR3 sequence (DNA): TGTGCCAGTAGTAAAAGCCCCGGGACAGGTTACAATGAGCAGTTCTTC.